This TCR beta chain is from a study of blood T cell repertoires in COVID-19. Study-wide background: Italy, Spain and the United States were the sources of the convalescent and acute COVID-19 samples. PBMCs, B-cell-depleted T cells, or T cells provided the cDNA or gDNA that made up the material.

Profiling relied on immunoSEQ multiplex PCR, and the TCRdb table lists in-frame clones only, not all of them. Of 90,000 to 120,000 clones listed, roughly 80% are singletons. This sequence was found in a man aged 60-69 years with acute or convalescent COVID-19. Sample: peripheral blood.

The CDR3 loop reads CASSPRLAVRQETQYF. The CDR3 DNA sequence: TGTGCCAGCAGCCCCCGACTAGCGGTCCGACAAGAGACCCAGTACTTC. The rearrangement uses TRBV9 and TRBJ2-5, with TRBD2 matching 9 bases. Looked up from germline, CDR1 is SGDLS and CDR2 is YYNGEE. V was clipped by 4 bases and J by 2 bases; unmatched bases: 9. The CDR3 contains 16 residues.